Presented here are 23 T cell receptor beta chains from one specimen sequenced in a study of blood T cell repertoires in COVID-19. Method: immunoSEQ multiplex PCR; TCRdb's copy keeps in-frame clones and lacks some. The sample consists of 150,000 to 200,000 clones, about 85% of them appearing once. The specimen sequenced was peripheral blood. Every receptor here comes from a man between 65 and 85 years old who had recovered from COVID-19.

V gene TRBV7-9 combines with J gene TRBJ1-2; 7 bases fit TRBD1. The junction had 7 bases not matched to a gene; V was cut back by 1 base and J by 8 bases. Germline V gene sequence: CDR1 SEHNR, CDR2 FQNEAQ (reference sequence). The CDR3 runs to 14 residues. The CDR3 reads CASSLVGTAKGYTF. CDR3 nucleotide sequence: TGTGCCAGCAGCTTAGTAGGGACAGCTAAAGGCTACACCTTC.

The chain links TRBV5-5 to TRBJ2-7; 8 bases fit TRBD1. The trim removed 1 base at V and 3 bases at J, leaving 12 bases unmatched. The CDR3 is 17 residues long. Germline CDR1 reads SGHKS; CDR2 reads YYEKEE (reference sequence). The CDR3 protein is CASSLTVSRTGNYEQYF. Written as DNA, the CDR3 is TGTGCCAGCAGCTTGACCGTCTCGAGGACAGGGAACTACGAGCAGTACTTC.

This rearrangement joins TRBV5-1 to TRBJ2-7, with 8 bases lining up with TRBD1. Trimming removed 4 bases from V and 6 bases from J; junction bases left unmatched: 9. This CDR3 is built from 14 residues. CDR1 is SGHRS, CDR2 YFSETQ, per germline. The CDR3 is CASSSGGTGSEQYF. CDR3 DNA sequence: TGCGCCAGCAGCAGCGGCGGGACAGGTAGCGAGCAGTACTTC.

The chain has TRBV19 and TRBJ2-7; 9 bases are a match to TRBD1. Per the germline V gene, CDR1 is LNHDA and CDR2 is SQIVND (reference sequence). The V gene end was trimmed by 3 bases and the J gene end by 0 bases; junction bases not matched to a gene: 3. This CDR3 contains 15 residues. The CDR3 DNA is TGTGCCAGTAGTATGGACAGGGGACGCTCCTACGAGCAGTACTTC. Its translation: CASSMDRGRSYEQYF. Using reference TRBV19 and TRBJ2-7 for the parts outside the CDR3, the full variable domain is DGGITQSPKYLFRKEGQNVTLSCEQNLNHDAMYWYRQDPGQGLRLIYYSQIVNDFQKGDIAEGYSVSREKKESFPLTVTSAQKNPTAFYLCASSMDRGRSYEQYFGPGTRLTVT.

This rearrangement joins TRBV19 to TRBJ1-2; maybe TRBD1 (5 bases). Per the germline V gene, CDR1 is LNHDA and CDR2 is SQIVND (reference sequence). V was trimmed by 2 bases and J by 1 base, leaving 8 bases between them. This CDR3 contains 14 residues. Written as DNA, the CDR3 is TGTGCCAGTAGTATAATGGGGCTTAACTATGGCTACACCTTC. Translated, it gives CASSIMGLNYGYTF.

In the case of this clone: At one boundary the junction diverges from the germline segment, which might be a read error. This chain joins TRBV27 and TRBJ2-7; weak D call: TRBD1 (6 bases). The CDR3 has 15 amino acids. Germline values: CDR1 MNHEY, CDR2 SMNVEV (reference sequence). CDR3 protein: CVSSLSAGERYEQYF. CDR3 DNA: TGTGTCAGCAGTTTATCGGCAGGGGAGAGGTACGAGCAGTACTTC.

The chain has TRBV5-1 and TRBJ2-1; D unresolved. The CDR3 sequence is 15 residues long. The germline V and J ends were trimmed by 4 bases and 1 base, with 12 bases remaining between them. Germline V gene data show CDR1 as SGHRS and CDR2 as YFSETQ. The CDR3 DNA reads TGCGCCAGCAGCCCGGAGTACTCTTCCTACAATGAGCAGTTCTTC. Its translation: CASSPEYSSYNEQFF.

The J gene is TRBJ2-7, the V gene TRBV4-1, with 12 bases fitting TRBD2. V trimming: 2 bases; J trimming: 3 bases; junction bases outside the gene matches: 8. This CDR3 comprises 17 residues. From germline, CDR1 is MGHRA and CDR2 YSYEKL. CDR3 sequence (DNA): TGCGCCAGCAGCCAATCGCCGGGACTAGCGGGCTTCTACGAGCAGTACTTC. This gives the protein CASSQSPGLAGFYEQYF.

The genes are TRBV7-9 and TRBJ1-5; D might be TRBD1 (6 bases). From germline, CDR1 is SEHNR and CDR2 FQNEAQ (reference sequence). Trimming took 2 bases from V and 9 from J, leaving 11 bases between them. This CDR3 contains 13 residues. The CDR3 coding sequence is TGTGCCAGCAGCTTACAGGGGTGGGCGCCCCAGCATTTT. It yields the protein CASSLQGWAPQHF.

V is TRBV28 and J is TRBJ1-1; possible D gene TRBD1, 6 bases. The V end lost 5 bases, the J end lost 7 bases, and 17 bases lay between the germline ends. Germline assignment: CDR1 MDHEN and CDR2 SYDVKM. This CDR3 is 14 amino acids long. CDR3 region: CASSKTTGVIEAFF. As DNA, the CDR3 is TGTGCCAGCAGTAAAACGACAGGCGTCATTGAAGCTTTCTTT.

The CDR3 protein is CSASLRGQGGYNEQFF. The CDR3 DNA is TGCAGTGCTAGTTTAAGAGGACAGGGGGGCTACAATGAGCAGTTCTTC. The rearrangement links TRBV20-1 to TRBJ2-1, with TRBD1 identical over 10 bases. V gave up 3 bases and J gave up 3 bases; unmatched junction bases: 8. This CDR3 has 16 residues. CDR1 DFQATT and CDR2 SNEGSKA come from the germline V gene (reference sequence).

This chain joins TRBV10-3 and TRBJ2-2, with 8 nucleotides matching TRBD2. Germline V lookup: CDR1 ENHRY, CDR2 SYGVKD. Trimming took 10 bases from V and 4 from J; bases not matched to a gene: 5. CDR3 length: 13 amino acids. CDR3 residues: CATGAGGTGELFF. The CDR3 coding sequence is TGTGCCACCGGGGCGGGAGGCACCGGGGAGCTGTTTTTT.

The chain uses TRBV9 and TRBJ1-4; 7 bases match TRBD1. V lost 5 bases, J lost 4 bases, and 11 bases stayed unmatched. The CDR3 consists of 16 residues. Germline assignment: CDR1 SGDLS and CDR2 YYNGEE. For the CDR3, the DNA is TGTGCCAGCAGTCGATCCCCGGACAGGATTAATGAAAAACTGTTTTTT. This encodes CASSRSPDRINEKLFF.

Regarding this clone: Other DNA sequences from this sample encode an identical CDR3 as well. The chain carries TRBV7-3 and TRBJ2-1; weak D call: TRBD1 (5 bases). The CDR3 extends over 12 amino acids. The germline V gene has CDR1 SGHTA and CDR2 FQGTGA. The V end was cut by 4 bases, the J end by 7 bases, with 8 bases between. In nucleotides, the CDR3 is TGTGCCAGCAGCTCTCAGGGAAATGAGCAGTTCTTC. This encodes CASSSQGNEQFF.

This chain joins TRBV18 and TRBJ2-2, with D uncertain. Germline values: CDR1 KGHSH, CDR2 LQKENI. The CDR3 runs 16 residues. V was shortened by 1 base and J by 0 bases, with 9 bases between the two germline ends. The CDR3, as DNA: TGTGCCAGCTCACCACAGTACACCGCGAACACCGGGGAGCTGTTTTTT. Translation: CASSPQYTANTGELFF.

The chain carries TRBV5-1 and TRBJ2-7, with TRBD1 matching 7 bases. The CDR3 loop spans 15 amino acids. V dropped 0 bases and J dropped 1; count of bases not matched to a gene: 4. CDR1 SGHRS and CDR2 YFSETQ come from the germline V gene. Written as DNA, the CDR3 is TGCGCCAGCAGCTTGGGAACAGGGGAGTCCTACGAGCAGTACTTC. Protein: CASSLGTGESYEQYF.

This chain joins TRBV6-5 and TRBJ2-3, with 9 bases aligning to TRBD1. This CDR3 region has 15 residues. The junction had 3 bases not matched to a gene; V was cut back by 0 bases and J by 5 bases. The germline CDR1 and CDR2 sequences are MNHEY and SVGAGI. This chain's CDR3 is CASSYSRQGGDTQYF. In DNA form, the CDR3 reads TGTGCCAGCAGTTACTCGAGACAGGGGGGAGATACGCAGTATTTT.

This sequence joins TRBV5-1 and TRBJ2-7; D is ambiguous. V was clipped by 0 bases and J by 7 bases, with 8 bases between them. CDR1 and CDR2 (germline): SGHRS, YFSETQ. The CDR3 contains 12 residues. For the CDR3, the DNA is TGCGCCAGCAGCTTGGACTTTCGAGAGCAGTACTTC. The encoded protein is CASSLDFREQYF.

The gene calls are TRBV25-1 and TRBJ2-3, with TRBD1 matching over 7 bases. Per the germline V gene, CDR1 is MGHDK and CDR2 is SYGVNS. The J segment lost 2 bases and the V segment lost 3 bases, leaving 8 bases of the junction unmatched. This CDR3 spans 16 amino acids. The CDR3 loop reads CASSDPSGGNTDTQYF. The CDR3 region has the DNA TGTGCCAGCAGTGACCCTTCAGGGGGAAACACAGATACGCAGTATTTT.

The chain employs TRBV4-1 and TRBJ1-5; D gene unclear. The CDR3 sequence is 15 residues long. Germline CDR1 reads MGHRA; CDR2 reads YSYEKL. Trimming took 0 bases from V and 2 from J, leaving 8 bases between them. CDR3 coding DNA: TGCGCCAGCAGCCAAGATGGGCAGGGCAATCAGCCCCAGCATTTT. Protein: CASSQDGQGNQPQHF.

This CDR3 reads CASSSRGRDPLNEQFF. In nucleotides, the CDR3 is TGTGCCAGCAGCTCAAGGGGCAGGGATCCCCTCAATGAGCAGTTCTTC. V is TRBV7-8 and J is TRBJ2-1; D perhaps matches TRBD1 (5 bases). The germline CDR1 and CDR2 sequences are SGHVS and FQNEAQ. This CDR3 is built from 16 residues. V lost 4 bases and J 6 bases, leaving 19 bases between the germline ends.

The chain employs TRBV30 and TRBJ1-6; 8 bases are shared with TRBD1. Unmatched junction bases numbered 8, after V lost 1 base and J lost 6 bases. From germline, CDR1 is GTSNPN and CDR2 SVGIG (reference sequence). The CDR3 totals 16 residues. The CDR3 nucleotides read TGTGCCTGGAGTGCCCCGGACAGGGAGGCTAATTCACCCCTCCACTTT. It is translated as CAWSAPDREANSPLHF. Full variable domain (rest looked up from reference TRBV30 and TRBJ1-6): SQTIHQWPATLVQPVGSPLSLECTVEGTSNPNLYWYRQAAGRGLQLLFYSVGIGQISSEVPQNLSASRPQDRQFILSSKKLLLSDSGFYLCAWSAPDREANSPLHFGNGTRLTVT.

The chain is built from TRBV30 and TRBJ2-3; 13 nucleotides agree with TRBD2. Germline V CDR1 and CDR2: GTSNPN, SVGIG (reference sequence). The CDR3 extends over 16 amino acids. After removal of 3 bases from V and 4 bases from J, the junction contained 7 bases not matched to a gene. The chain's CDR3 is CAWSPPGLAGSDTQYF. The CDR3 region has the DNA TGTGCCTGGAGCCCGCCGGGACTAGCGGGATCAGATACGCAGTATTTT.